This TCR beta chain was identified during a study of blood T cell repertoires in COVID-19. As to this clone: At one boundary the junction diverges from the germline segment, which might be a read error.

The CDR3 loop spans 13 amino acids. Germline values: CDR1 LGHDT, CDR2 YNNKEL (reference sequence). Per the original methods: Quantification of nucleated cells was approximated via reference gene primer amplification. TCRdb's copy holds only in-frame clones and misses some; the assay was immunoSEQ multiplex PCR. V, J and clone size were drawn from that table, and D and trimming were deduced from the DNA. Among over 150,000 clones, 88% were seen once, and the ten largest hold about 9.4%. The material sequenced was PBMCs or T cells enriched from blood (not recorded which). V is TRBV3-1 (or the pseudogene TRBV3-2) and J is TRBJ1-2, with 11 bases fitting TRBD1. The TCR originated in a young woman who had recovered from COVID-19. CDR3 bases: TGTGCCAGCAGCCAAGATTGGGACAGGGGGATGAACTTC. It encodes CASSQDWDRGMNF.